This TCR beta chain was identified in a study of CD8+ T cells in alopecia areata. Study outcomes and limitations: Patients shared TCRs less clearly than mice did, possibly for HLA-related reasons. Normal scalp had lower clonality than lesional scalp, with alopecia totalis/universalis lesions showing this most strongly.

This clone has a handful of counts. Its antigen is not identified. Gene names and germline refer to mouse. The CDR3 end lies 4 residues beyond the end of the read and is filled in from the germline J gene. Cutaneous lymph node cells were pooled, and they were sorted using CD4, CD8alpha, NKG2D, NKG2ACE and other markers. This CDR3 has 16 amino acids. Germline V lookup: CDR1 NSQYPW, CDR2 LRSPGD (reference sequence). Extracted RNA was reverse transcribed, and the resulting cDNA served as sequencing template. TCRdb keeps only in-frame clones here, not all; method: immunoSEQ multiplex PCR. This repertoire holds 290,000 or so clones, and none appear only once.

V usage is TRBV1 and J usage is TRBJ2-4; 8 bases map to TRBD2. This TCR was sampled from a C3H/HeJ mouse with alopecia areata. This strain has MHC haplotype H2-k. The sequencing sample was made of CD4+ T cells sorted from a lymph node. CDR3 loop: CTCSADLSGGQNTLYF. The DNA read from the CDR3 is TGCACCTGCAGTGCAGATTTGTCGGGGGGGCAGAAC.